Following are 30 T cell receptor beta chains from one sample sequenced in a study of tumor and adjacent non-tumor tissue in lung cancer. Three rounds of nested PCR, following a modified ARM-PCR protocol, produced the TCRbeta library. TCRdb redid the calling of the multiplex PCR reads with MiXCR, one entry per CDR3 protein. The table lists approximately 66,000 distinct CDR3 sequences, about 61% of them singletons. The template was RNA from unsorted bulk tissue. The normal lung tissue was taken more than 3 cm from the tumor edge. Source material: distant non-tumor lung tissue. These receptors were obtained from a man between 65 and 85 years old with non-small cell lung cancer.

A note on this clonotype: The germline gene is not matched at one end of the junction; a read error may be the cause. This rearrangement joins TRBV28 to TRBJ1-1; D may be TRBD1 (6 bases). The CDR3 has 12 residues. Germline CDR1 MDHEN, CDR2 SYDVKM. CDR3 nucleotide sequence: TGCACCAGCAGCCAGATGACAGGCCAAGCTTTCTTT. Translation gives CTSSQMTGQAFF.

Remarks on this clonotype: At one end, the junction sequence differs from germline, possibly due to a read error. This chain uses TRBV6-2 or TRBV6-3 with TRBJ2-7; the D is unclear. Germline lookup yields CDR1 MNHEY and CDR2 SVGEGT. CDR3 size: 15 residues. CDR3: CVSSYGTIISYEQYF. CDR3 DNA: TGTGTCAGCAGTTACGGCACCATTATCTCCTACGAGCAGTACTTC.

For this clonotype: An end of the junction differs from the germline gene, which may be a read error. This sequence joins TRBV11-2 and TRBJ2-5; 7 positions match TRBD1. Germline-derived CDR1 and CDR2 are SGHAT and FQNNGV. The CDR3 contains 15 residues. The CDR3 sequence: CASGLGGRNRETQHF. The CDR3 nucleotides are TGTGCCAGCGGCTTAGGGGGCAGGAACCGAGAGACCCAGCACTTC.

This clonotype was counted once. A clone one base away is much larger, so this may be a read error. V usage is TRBV12-3 or TRBV12-4 and J usage is TRBJ2-3; 11 bases are a match to TRBD1. This CDR3 has 16 residues. The CDR3 DNA reads TGTGTCAGCAGACGAGGGACAGGGGGTTGGACAGATACGCAGTATTTT. Translating it yields CVSRRGTGGWTDTQYF.

The sample holds many counts of this clonotype. V gene TRBV6-5 combines with J gene TRBJ1-2, with no clear D. The CDR3 has 14 residues. Germline V lookup: CDR1 MNHEY, CDR2 SVGAGI. V was cut by 2 bases and J by 5 bases, with 12 bases left in between. For the CDR3, the DNA is TGTGCCAGCAGTTACCGGGGAGAGCGTTATGGCTACACCTTC. Residues: CASSYRGERYGYTF.

Details on this clonotype: At one boundary the junction diverges from the germline segment, which might be a read error. This chain joins TRBV29-1 and TRBJ2-5; D is possibly TRBD1 or TRBD2 (6 bases each). Germline V lookup: CDR1 SQVTM, CDR2 ANQGSEA. The CDR3 is 11 residues long. Here the CDR3 reads CSVDGGLIQYF. The CDR3 coding sequence is TGTAGCGTTGATGGGGGGCTGATCCAGTACTTC.

Of note for this clonotype: An end of the junction does not agree with germline; a read error may underlie this. V is TRBV11-2 and J is TRBJ2-3, with D possibly TRBD1 on 6 matching bases. Germline V CDR1 and CDR2: SGHAT, FQNNGV. The CDR3 is made up of 15 amino acids. This CDR3 is CASGLGGMNADTQYF. Written as DNA, the CDR3 is TGTGCCAGCGGCTTAGGGGGAATGAACGCGGATACGCAGTATTTT.

This clonotype was counted ten times or more. The V call is TRBV11-1, the J call TRBJ2-5, with 8 bases lining up with TRBD2. V lost 5 bases and J lost 7; bases outside the gene matches: 12. This CDR3 region has 15 residues. CDR1 is SGHAT and CDR2 is FQDESV in the germline V gene (reference sequence). The CDR3 DNA reads as TGTGCCAGCAGCCCCTCAGTGTTGGGACTAGGGACCCAGTACTTC. This translates into CASSPSVLGLGTQYF.

This clonotype was observed at least ten times. The chain uses TRBV6-5 and TRBJ1-2; D uncertain. V was clipped by 2 bases and J by 0 bases, with 4 bases between them. The CDR3 sequence is 13 residues long. Germline V gene lookup returns CDR1 MNHEY and CDR2 SVGAGI. The CDR3 protein is CASSYRPNYGYTF. For the CDR3, the DNA is TGTGCCAGCAGTTACAGACCTAACTATGGCTACACCTTC.

Details on this clonotype: The junction departs from germline at one end; a sequencing error may be responsible. This rearrangement joins TRBV11-2 to TRBJ1-3, with D possibly matching TRBD1 (5 bases). Per germline, CDR1 SGHAT and CDR2 FQNNGV. The length of the CDR3 is 18 residues. CDR3 DNA sequence: TGTGCCAGCAGCCCCCGAGGGACGGTCCTGTTCTCTGGAGACACCACATATTTT. This encodes CASSPRGTVLFSGDTTYF.

Worth noting for this clonotype: With a much larger clone just one base away, this may be a read error. The chain employs TRBV5-1 and TRBJ1-2; possible D gene TRBD1, 5 bases. The CDR3 length is 12 residues. Germline CDR1 reads SGHRS; CDR2 reads YFSETQ. In nucleotides, the CDR3 is TGCGCCAGCAGCCCCGGGGCGGAGGGCTACAGCTTC. It translates to CASSPGAEGYSF.

For this clonotype: Since the CDR3 does not end with the conserved phenylalanine or tryptophan, this likely comes from a read error. The rearrangement joins TRBV7-8 to TRBJ2-5; D is perhaps TRBD1 or TRBD2 (5 bases each). The germline V gene encodes CDR1 SGHVS and CDR2 FQNEAQ. The CDR3 spans 16 residues. The CDR3 here is CTSSLRPSERGETQYL. The CDR3 DNA sequence: TGTACCAGCAGCTTGCGCCCTTCCGAGAGGGGAGAGACCCAGTACTTA.

In its sample, this clonotype is medium-sized. The chain employs TRBV12-3 or TRBV12-4 and TRBJ2-2; 9 bases fit TRBD1. This CDR3 spans 17 amino acids. The junction had 5 bases not matched to a gene; V was cut back by 3 bases and J by 0 bases. The CDR3 here is CASSFWTGASNTGELFF. The CDR3 DNA reads TGTGCCAGCAGTTTTTGGACAGGGGCTTCGAACACCGGGGAGCTGTTTTTT.

This clonotype was seen at least ten times. This chain connects TRBV11-2 to TRBJ1-1, with TRBD1 matching over 7 bases. The junction had 7 bases not matched to a gene; V was cut back by 5 bases and J by 1 base. This CDR3 is 15 amino acids long. Germline V gene lookup returns CDR1 SGHAT and CDR2 FQNNGV. This chain's CDR3 is CASSLTGAGNTEAFF. CDR3 nucleotide sequence: TGTGCCAGCAGCCTTACAGGGGCGGGGAACACTGAAGCTTTCTTT.

Concerning this clonotype itself: A clone one base away is much larger, so this may be a read error. The gene calls are TRBV7-3 and TRBJ2-1; the D is unclear. CDR3 length: 15 residues. The germline gives CDR1 SGHTA, CDR2 FQGTGA. Deletions cut 5 bases from V and 2 bases from J, with 13 bases between. The CDR3 spells CASSISLWPYNEQFF. For the CDR3, the DNA is TGTGCCAGCAGCATAAGCCTCTGGCCCTACAATGAGCAGTTCTTC.

The table lists this clonotype with a few counts. V and J are TRBV20-1 and TRBJ1-2; 8 bases are shared with TRBD1. This CDR3 has 14 amino acids. Trimming removed 0 bases from V and 4 bases from J; junction bases left unmatched: 4. The germline gives CDR1 DFQATT, CDR2 SNEGSKA (reference sequence). The CDR3 region is CSARDRQGLYGYTF. The CDR3 nucleotides read TGCAGTGCTAGAGATAGACAGGGGCTCTATGGCTACACCTTC.

This clonotype was counted at least ten times. The chain has TRBV6-5 and TRBJ1-1, with D perhaps TRBD1 (6 bases). The CDR3 spans 15 residues. CDR1 and CDR2 from the germline V gene are MNHEY and SVGAGI. V was trimmed by 6 bases and J by 0 bases, leaving 14 bases between them. CDR3 DNA sequence: TGTGCCAGCAGCCGCCAGGACAGACTGAACACTGAAGCTTTCTTT. This codes for CASSRQDRLNTEAFF.

In this sample, this clonotype turned up once. The V call is TRBV5-6, the J call TRBJ2-7, with D possibly TRBD1 on 5 matching bases. This CDR3 spans 14 amino acids. The ends were cut back, 8 bases at V and 4 bases at J, with 19 bases in the middle. The germline V gene has CDR1 SGHDT and CDR2 YYEEEE. The DNA of the CDR3 is TGTGCCAGTAGCCCGGGCAGGGCGTCTTACGAGCAGTACTTC. It is translated as CASSPGRASYEQYF.

Note on this clonotype: Possible read error: a much larger clone is one base away. The chain combines TRBV20-1 with TRBJ2-7, with 7 nucleotides matching TRBD1. V was clipped by 3 bases and J by 2 bases; unmatched bases: 7. The germline V gene encodes CDR1 DFQATT and CDR2 SNEGSKA (reference sequence). The CDR3 is 14 amino acids. CDR3 amino acids: CSASRQGNAYEQYF. DNA of the CDR3: TGCAGTGCTAGTCGACAGGGCAATGCCTACGAGCAGTACTTC.

In the case of this clonotype: One base away lies a much larger clone, so this may be a sequencing read error. The genes are TRBV6-5 and TRBJ2-7; tentative D call: TRBD1 (5 bases). The germline CDR1 and CDR2 sequences are MNHEY and SVGAGI. CDR3 length: 14 residues. In nucleotides, the CDR3 is TGTGTCAGCAGTAACACTCGTAGGGGATCCGAGCAGTACTTC. The encoded protein is CVSSNTRRGSEQYF.

Worth noting for this clonotype: Mismatch with germline at one junction end may stem from a read error. V usage is TRBV11-2 and J usage is TRBJ2-3; no clear D. The CDR3 consists of 14 residues. Germline loops: CDR1 SGHAT, CDR2 FQNNGV. CDR3: CASSLGISTDTQYF. CDR3 in DNA: TGTGCCAGTAGCTTAGGGATTAGCACAGATACGCAGTATTTT.

The J gene is TRBJ2-7, the V gene TRBV11-1; 9 nucleotides match TRBD2. Germline CDR1 and CDR2: SGHAT and FQDESV (reference sequence). V shed 5 bases, J shed 12 bases, and the junction held 17 bases outside the gene matches. The CDR3 contains 15 residues. DNA of the CDR3: TGTGCCAGCAGCATAGGACTAGCGAGCTCCTACGAGTGGTACTTC. Amino acid sequence: CASSIGLASSYEWYF.

This clonotype showed up just a few times. This may be a read error: a much more frequent sequence differs by one nucleotide. The chain has TRBV4-2 and TRBJ2-2, with D maybe TRBD2 (7 bases). Germline V gene lookup returns CDR1 LGHNA and CDR2 YNFKEQ. The CDR3 runs 17 residues. The CDR3 sequence: CVSSQDHGGGGTGELFF. The DNA of the CDR3 is TGTGTCAGCAGCCAAGATCATGGGGGAGGGGGAACCGGGGAGCTGTTTTTT.

This clonotype was observed a single time. A clone one base away is much larger, so this may be a read error. The chain joins TRBV14 to TRBJ1-1; D not resolved. V lost 4 bases and J lost 1, with 16 bases in between. The CDR3 is 16 amino acids. The V gene's germline CDR1 is SGHDN and CDR2 FVKESK. The CDR3, as DNA: TGTGCCAGCAGCCGGATACCCCGCGCCAAGAACACTGAAGCTTTCTTT. Translation: CASSRIPRAKNTEAFF.

This clonotype was counted at least ten times. The V gene is TRBV20-1, the J gene TRBJ2-2; D unresolved. Germline CDR1 DFQATT, CDR2 SNEGSKA (reference sequence). The V end was cut by 3 bases, the J end by 0 bases, with 11 bases between. The CDR3 extends over 15 amino acids. CDR3 sequence reads: CSARKRTANTGELFF. The DNA of the CDR3 is TGCAGTGCTAGGAAGCGAACCGCGAACACCGGGGAGCTGTTTTTT.

The chain uses TRBV10-3 and TRBJ2-1; unclear D gene. CDR1 is ENHRY and CDR2 is SYGVKD in the germline V gene. The ends were cut back, 8 bases at V and 5 bases at J, with 13 bases in the middle. The CDR3 covers 13 residues. The CDR3 protein is CAISFDLDNEQFF. The DNA for the CDR3 is TGTGCCATCTCCTTTGACCTCGACAATGAGCAGTTCTTC.

In regard to this clonotype: The CDR3 carries no conserved terminal phenylalanine or tryptophan, so it likely arises from a read error. This chain uses TRBV11-2 with TRBJ2-3; D unresolved. In germline, CDR1 is SGHAT, CDR2 FQNNGV. The CDR3 length is 13 residues. CDR3 in amino acids: CTSSRLNADTQYL. The DNA of the CDR3 is TGTACCAGCAGCCGGCTAAATGCAGATACGCAGTATCTT.

The chain has TRBV6-1 and TRBJ1-4, with D perhaps matching TRBD1 (5 bases). The CDR3 is 14 amino acids. CDR1 MNHNS and CDR2 SASEGT come from the germline V gene. V was cut by 2 bases and J by 13 bases, with 17 bases left in between. DNA for the CDR3: TGTGCCAGCAGTGAAAGGGGAGGAGGTCAAATACTGTTTTTT. Amino acids: CASSERGGGQILFF.

Comments on this clonotype: Germline and junction disagree at one end, which may indicate a read error. The chain joins TRBV6-1 to TRBJ2-7; D unresolved. The germline V gene encodes CDR1 MNHNS and CDR2 SASEGT. The CDR3 contains 14 residues. CDR3 loop: CASRQDKLSYEQHF. The CDR3 DNA is TGTGCCAGCAGACAAGACAAGCTTTCCTACGAGCAGCACTTC.

This clonotype occurred once. A clone one base away is much larger, so this may be a read error. The genes are TRBV5-1 and TRBJ2-5; 7 bases map to TRBD2. The CDR3 has 18 amino acids. Germline CDR1 reads SGHRS; CDR2 reads YFSETQ. CDR3: CASGLEALASGGRETQYF. The CDR3 nucleotides read TGCGCCAGCGGCTTGGAGGCTTTGGCTAGCGGAGGGAGGGAGACCCAGTACTTC.